At least ten counts were recorded for the clone carrying this T cell receptor beta chain. What it binds is not known. The record originates from a study of blood T cells in healthy people across ages. Study results and limitations: For the donors, CMV status was unknown and possibly confounded expanded clonotype changes. No conclusive comparison of naive versus antigen-experienced cells was possible with unsorted PBMCs.

With a J-beta primer mix and a sample-barcoded 5' primer, a second PCR ran about 6 to 11 cycles. TCRdb fed the 5' RACE reads into MiXCR, producing one record per CDR3 protein. The table has about 730,000 distinct CDR3 sequences, 43% seen once. The sample taken for sequencing was blood. This receptor was obtained from a woman in her sixties in good health.

The CDR3, as DNA: TGTGCCAGCAGTTTATCTGGCGGAGAGACCCAGTACTTC. This codes for CASSLSGGETQYF. The chain combines TRBV28 with TRBJ2-5; D is unresolved. V lost 1 base and J lost 4, with 7 bases in between. The CDR3 has 13 amino acids. The germline CDR1 and CDR2 sequences are MDHEN and SYDVKM.